This record covers a single T cell receptor beta chain. This record belongs to a study of blood T cell repertoires in COVID-19. Sequencing was performed with immunoSEQ multiplex PCR; in TCRdb, only in-frame clones are kept and a portion is missing. Of about 170,000 clones in the sample, roughly 80% were seen once. From germline, CDR1 is SGHTA and CDR2 FQGNSA. The CDR3 is made up of 16 amino acids. V was cut by 5 bases and J by 4 bases, with 18 bases left in between. What was sequenced was peripheral blood. This TCR came from a woman older than 75 with COVID-19, enrolled during active disease. This rearrangement joins TRBV7-2 to TRBJ1-3; D unresolved. The CDR3 loop is CASSPRALRGGNTIYF. The CDR3 DNA reads as TGTGCCAGCAGCCCCCGGGCTCTCCGAGGGGGAAACACCATATATTTT. The variable domain in full, with the rest retrieved from reference TRBV7-2 and TRBJ1-3, is GAGVSQSPSNKVTEKGKDVELRCDPISGHTALYWYRQSLGQGLEFLIYFQGNSAPDKSGLPSDRFSAERTGGSVSTLTIQRTQQEDSAVYLCASSPRALRGGNTIYFGEGSWLTVV.